The 14 T cell receptor beta chains below come from one sample, sequenced in a study of T-cell reconstitution after alpha-beta-depleted transplantation in children. The TCRbeta library was prepared with unique molecular identifiers. Each CDR3 protein gets one entry after TCRdb re-called the PCR reads with MiXCR. The sample records around 200,000 distinct CDR3 sequences, about 6.8% being singletons. This specimen was PBMCs from the stem cell graft donor, taken from the stem cell graft. The receptors derive from a human donor who donated a stem cell graft to a child with Wiskott-Aldrich syndrome.

A remark on this clonotype: A single base separates this from a much larger clone, so it may be a read error. The chain combines TRBV11-3 with TRBJ2-1; 9 nucleotides match TRBD2. The CDR3 extends over 16 amino acids. Germline lookup yields CDR1 SGHNT and CDR2 YENEEA. Unmatched junction bases numbered 6, after V lost 6 bases and J lost 0 bases. CDR3 amino acids: CASRPLAGVSYNEQFF. The CDR3 nucleotides read TGTGCCAGCAGACCTTTAGCGGGGGTCTCCTACAATGAGCAGTTCTTC.

This clonotype was seen many times. This chain links TRBV20-1 with TRBJ2-5; 8 positions match TRBD2. The CDR3 spans 14 residues. With V trimmed by 4 bases and J by 2 bases, 6 bases remained unmatched. CDR1 is DFQATT and CDR2 is SNEGSKA in the germline V gene (reference sequence). The CDR3 DNA follows: TGCAGTGCTATGGCGGGGGGAATTCAAGAGACCCAGTACTTC. Translating it yields CSAMAGGIQETQYF.

The rearrangement uses TRBV29-1 and TRBJ2-7; D gene ambiguous. Trimming pared 0 bases from V and 3 bases from J, leaving 6 bases between. Germline lookup yields CDR1 SQVTM and CDR2 ANQGSEA. The CDR3 contains 12 residues. This chain's CDR3 is CSVEEGRYEQYF. In DNA form, the CDR3 reads TGCAGCGTTGAAGAAGGCCGCTACGAGCAGTACTTC.

The chain combines TRBV7-8 with TRBJ1-1, with D tentatively TRBD1 (5 bases). Germline V gene sequence: CDR1 SGHVS, CDR2 FQNEAQ. V was clipped by 5 bases and J by 1 base, with 11 bases between them. This CDR3 is built from 14 residues. The CDR3 here is CASSLPGGNTEAFF. The CDR3 DNA follows: TGTGCCAGCAGCCTACCGGGGGGGAACACTGAAGCTTTCTTT.

The chain couples TRBV5-1 to TRBJ2-2; 8 nucleotides align to TRBD1. The CDR3 is 16 residues long. Germline assignment: CDR1 SGHRS and CDR2 YFSETQ. Germline trimming cut 0 bases from V and 5 bases from J; bases unmatched to any gene: 6. CDR3 in DNA: TGCGCCAGCAGCTTGGCCCAACAGGGGGTGACCGGGGAGCTGTTTTTT. It specifies CASSLAQQGVTGELFF.

This clonotype was counted many times. The J gene is TRBJ1-4, the V gene TRBV18; 7 nucleotides line up with TRBD1. The junction had 11 bases not matched to a gene; V was cut back by 6 bases and J by 4 bases. Germline V gene sequence: CDR1 KGHSH, CDR2 LQKENI. The CDR3 has 16 amino acids. The CDR3 here is CASSPTHGTVNEKLFF. DNA for the CDR3: TGTGCCAGCTCGCCAACCCACGGGACAGTTAATGAAAAACTGTTTTTT.

This clonotype was observed many times. The chain is built from TRBV6-4 and TRBJ2-1, with D possibly being TRBD1 or TRBD2 (5 bases each). The length of the CDR3 is 12 residues. The germline V gene has CDR1 MRHNA and CDR2 SNTAGT. Trimming left V 4 bases short and J 7 bases short, with 8 bases between. CDR3 sequence: CASSGGSNEQFF. The CDR3 DNA reads as TGTGCCAGCAGTGGGGGGTCTAATGAGCAGTTCTTC.

This clonotype was found many times. The CDR3 loop is CASSLGGSPLYEQYF. The CDR3 DNA is TGTGCCAGCAGCTTGGGGGGTAGCCCTCTTTACGAGCAGTACTTC. The V and J genes are TRBV7-2 and TRBJ2-7; tentative D call: TRBD2 (6 bases). V lost 3 bases, J lost 4 bases, and 16 bases lay in between. The CDR3 loop spans 15 amino acids. CDR1 and CDR2 (germline): SGHTA, FQGNSA.

This clonotype was picked up a small number of times. The chain carries TRBV30 and TRBJ1-1; maybe TRBD1 (5 bases). The ends were cut back, 0 bases at V and 6 bases at J, with 14 bases in the middle. The length of the CDR3 is 14 residues. Germline V gives CDR1 GTSNPN, CDR2 SVGIG (reference sequence). CDR3 DNA sequence: TGTGCCTGGAGTGTAGGTGGAGGGGCCGCTGAAGCTTTCTTT. This sequence encodes CAWSVGGGAAEAFF.

This clonotype was found many times. The gene calls are TRBV15 and TRBJ2-3, with 9 positions matching TRBD2. Germline CDR1 reads LNHNV; CDR2 reads YYDKDF (reference sequence). Germline trimming cut 0 bases from V and 5 bases from J; bases unmatched to any gene: 15. The CDR3 has 19 residues. This chain's CDR3 is CATSRDAGVAGALLDTQYF. The CDR3 DNA sequence: TGTGCCACCAGCAGAGATGCGGGAGTAGCGGGGGCCCTCTTAGATACGCAGTATTTT.

This clonotype was counted at least ten times. Possible read error: a much larger clone is one base away. This sequence joins TRBV6-2 or TRBV6-3 and TRBJ2-1; D is perhaps TRBD2 (6 bases). The length of the CDR3 is 14 residues. Germline CDR1 MNHEY, CDR2 SVGEGT. The CDR3 DNA reads TGTGCCAGCAGTTACTCACGGGAGTACAATGAGCGGTTCTTC. The encoded protein is CASSYSREYNERFF.

This clonotype was counted at least ten times. V and J are TRBV12-3 or TRBV12-4 and TRBJ2-1, with a possible D match to TRBD1 (6 bases). Trimming took 5 bases from V and 13 from J, leaving 12 bases between them. The CDR3 runs to 11 residues. CDR3 coding DNA: TGTGCCAGCAGTCTTACAGGGCCCCAGTTCTTC. Translated: CASSLTGPQFF.

This clonotype has a count of ten or more. V usage is TRBV10-3 and J usage is TRBJ1-5; D gene uncertain. Germline loops: CDR1 ENHRY, CDR2 SYGVKD. This CDR3 spans 15 amino acids. Trimming stripped 0 bases from V and 2 bases from J, with 8 bases between. The CDR3 nucleotides are TGTGCCATCAGTGAGTCAAGGCAGGGCAATCAGCCCCAGCATTTT. This translates into CAISESRQGNQPQHF.

This clonotype was seen at least ten times. The V call is TRBV3-1, the J call TRBJ2-3; 8 bases line up with TRBD2. The junction had 8 bases not matched to a gene; V was cut back by 4 bases and J by 8 bases. CDR3 length: 14 amino acids. Looked up from germline, CDR1 is LGHDT and CDR2 is YNNKEL (reference sequence). Written as DNA, the CDR3 is TGTGCCAGCAGCCCCCTAGCGGGTTCAGGTACGCAGTATTTT. Translating it yields CASSPLAGSGTQYF.